Below, 10 T cell receptor beta chains from the same sample are listed, as sequenced in a study of T cell clonality in common variable immunodeficiency. The assay was immunoSEQ multiplex PCR, and TCRdb's table has in-frame clones only and misses some. The sample shows around 60,000 clones, no singletons; the ten largest hold 1.7%. Specimen: peripheral blood mononuclear cells. Every receptor here comes from a person aged 18 to 75 in good health.

In the case of this clone: The observed sequence ends 3 residues before the CDR3 terminus, with the missing tail filled in from the germline J gene. V is TRBV10-2 and J is TRBJ2-3; 8 bases fit TRBD2. The CDR3 loop spans 14 amino acids. V shed 6 bases, J shed 2 bases, and the junction held 4 bases outside the gene matches. Germline CDR1 is WSHSY and CDR2 is SAAADI. The CDR3 loop is CASSIAGTTDTQYF. The covered CDR3 bases are TGCGCCAGCAGCATAGCGGGGACCACAGATACG.

In this sample, this clone turned up many times. The CDR3 extends 3 residues past the end of the read, so its final part is completed from the germline J gene. Other DNA sequences of this sample code for an identical CDR3. The V gene is TRBV19, the J gene TRBJ1-1; TRBD1 matches at 8 bases. The ends lost 3 bases at V and 1 base at J; junction bases unmatched: 1. Germline CDR1 and CDR2: LNHDA and SQIVND (reference sequence). This CDR3 is 14 amino acids long. CDR3 DNA, as far as it was read: TGTGCCAGTAGTATCGACAGGGGGAACACTGAA. Its protein is CASSIDRGNTE. The CDR3 as a whole reads CASSIDRGNTEAFF.

This clone was recorded many times. CDR3 region: CASSKVWSKGEAFF. The sequenced CDR3 bases are TGTGCCAGTAGTAAAGTCTGGAGTAAGGGTGAA. The V gene is TRBV19, the J gene TRBJ1-1; D gene ambiguous. The CDR3 end is not reached by the read, which stops 3 residues before it; the germline J gene fills it in. The CDR3 totals 14 residues. The germline CDR1 and CDR2 sequences are LNHDA and SQIVND (reference sequence). Trimming took 4 bases from V and 7 from J, leaving 16 bases between them. The complete variable domain, with remaining parts taken from reference TRBV19 and TRBJ1-1, reads DGGITQSPKYLFRKEGQNVTLSCEQNLNHDAMYWYRQDPGQGLRLIYYSQIVNDFQKGDIAEGYSVSREKKESFPLTVTSAQKNPTAFYLCASSKVWSKGEAFFGQGTRLTVV.

This clone was recorded many times. The read ends 3 residues before the CDR3 terminus; that terminus is restored from the germline J gene. V and J are TRBV18 and TRBJ1-1; no clear D. Germline CDR1 and CDR2: KGHSH and LQKENI. CDR3 size: 16 residues. Trimming removed 2 bases at V and 0 bases at J, with 13 bases between. The chain's CDR3 is CASSPTGLGMNTEAFF. The CDR3 bases that were read are TGTGCCAGCTCACCAACGGGGTTGGGAATGAACACTGAA.

This clone was counted many times. Read data end 3 residues before the CDR3 end; the end is taken from the germline J gene. The genes are TRBV19 and TRBJ1-5; possibly TRBD1 for D (5 bases). V was trimmed by 8 bases and J by 4 bases, leaving 12 bases between them. Germline V gives CDR1 LNHDA, CDR2 SQIVND (reference sequence). This CDR3 spans 13 amino acids. The CDR3 is CASGQGRNQPQHF. The CDR3 bases that were read are TGTGCCAGTGGGCAGGGTAGGAATCAGCCC.

In this sample, this clone turned up many times. Sequence at one end of the junction differs from germline and may be a read error. The CDR3 is cut off 3 residues early in the read; its end comes from the germline J gene. J is TRBJ2-7 and V is TRBV20-1, with TRBD1 matching 8 bases. The germline V gene encodes CDR1 DFQATT and CDR2 SNEGSKA (reference sequence). The CDR3 runs 13 residues. The CDR3 DNA, read in part, is TGCAGTGCTCGAGACAGGGGCACCTACGAG. Protein product: CSARDRGTYE. The CDR3 as a whole reads CSARDRGTYEQYF.

The sample holds many counts of this clone. The CDR3 bases that were read are TGCAGTGCTAGTGGGACGTCGGGACAGGGAAGTTTGGATACG. It translates to CSASGTSGQGSLDT. The whole CDR3 is CSASGTSGQGSLDTQYF. The J gene is TRBJ2-3, the V gene TRBV20-1; 9 bases agree with TRBD1. The sequence runs out 3 residues before the end of the CDR3; the remainder is reconstructed from the germline J gene. The CDR3 has 17 amino acids. Unmatched junction bases numbered 16, after V lost 3 bases and J lost 6 bases. Germline values: CDR1 DFQATT, CDR2 SNEGSKA (reference sequence).

This clone was observed at least ten times. The read comes to an end 3 residues before the CDR3 does, leaving the germline J gene to fill in the end. This sequence joins TRBV4-2 and TRBJ1-1; D may be TRBD1 (6 bases). Germline V gene data show CDR1 as LGHNA and CDR2 as YNFKEQ. CDR3 size: 12 residues. The CDR3 sequence: CASSQIGQKAFF. The CDR3 DNA, read in part, is TGTGCCAGCAGCCAAATTGGACAGAAA.

This clone was seen repeatedly, ten times or more. The CDR3 here is CASSEGTGESSDTEAFF. The CDR3 bases that were read are TGTGCCAGCAGCGAGGGGACAGGGGAGTCGTCGGACACTGAA. The chain combines TRBV7-8 with TRBJ1-1; 10 positions agree with TRBD1. From the germline J gene comes the end of the CDR3, since the read stops 3 residues before it. Trimming removed 5 bases from V and 3 bases from J; junction bases left unmatched: 12. The CDR3 extends over 17 amino acids. Per the germline V gene, CDR1 is SGHVS and CDR2 is FQNEAQ.

This clone was observed many times. Read coverage stops 3 residues before the CDR3 terminus; the germline J gene supplies the remainder. The chain links TRBV6-1 to TRBJ1-2; 7 bases agree with TRBD1. The J segment lost 6 bases and the V segment lost 2 bases, leaving 6 bases of the junction unmatched. The CDR3 is made up of 14 amino acids. Germline V gene data show CDR1 as MNHNS and CDR2 as SASEGT. The covered CDR3 bases are TGTGCCAGCAGTGAAAGGGGGCCCCTCGATGGC. Protein: CASSERGPLDG. The CDR3, in full, reads CASSERGPLDGYTF.